These 18 T cell receptor beta chains originate from one sample sequenced in a study of cytomegalovirus exposure and HLA in healthy donors. With 60 Vbeta and 13 Jbeta primers, the PCR was carried out. Assay used: immunoSEQ multiplex PCR; TCRdb lists only in-frame clones, some missing. This sample carries 90,000 to 140,000 clones, about 81% of them seen once, and the ten largest clones take around 2.1%. Sequencing was done on a sample of PBMCs. Receptors originate from a man in his thirties or forties in good health and CMV-seronegative.

This clone was observed once. The CDR3 bases are TGTGCCAGCAGCCCGACAGGGTTCTACGAGCAGTACTTC. It specifies CASSPTGFYEQYF. V usage is TRBV28 and J usage is TRBJ2-7, with 7 bases that match TRBD1. V trimming: 6 bases; J trimming: 3 bases; junction bases outside the gene matches: 5. The CDR3 is 13 amino acids. The germline gives CDR1 MDHEN, CDR2 SYDVKM.

The V gene is TRBV2, the J gene TRBJ1-4; 8 positions match TRBD1. V dropped 11 bases and J dropped 8; count of bases not matched to a gene: 10. Germline-derived CDR1 and CDR2 are SNHLY and FYNNEI. This CDR3 is built from 13 residues. The CDR3 reads CAARTGTREKLFF. DNA for the CDR3: TGTGCCGCAAGGACAGGGACGAGAGAAAAACTGTTTTTT. Supplemented by reference TRBV2 and TRBJ1-4, the full variable domain reads EPEVTQTPSHQVTQMGQEVILRCVPISNHLYFYWYRQILGQKVEFLVSFYNNEISEKSEIFDDQFSVERPDGSNFTLKIRSTKLEDSAMYFCAARTGTREKLFFGSGTQLSVL.

V is TRBV4-1 and J is TRBJ1-1, with TRBD1 as a possible D gene (5 bases). CDR3 length: 14 residues. V lost 0 bases, J lost 10 bases, and 15 bases lay in between. Germline loops: CDR1 MGHRA, CDR2 YSYEKL. The CDR3 sequence: CASSQEVRRGIAFF. In DNA, the CDR3 is TGCGCCAGCAGCCAAGAGGTCCGGCGGGGGATAGCTTTCTTT.

CDR3 in DNA: TGCAGTGCTAGTCATCCAGATACGCAGTATTTT. Amino acids: CSASHPDTQYF. V is TRBV20-1 and J is TRBJ2-3; no clear D. Per the germline V gene, CDR1 is DFQATT and CDR2 is SNEGSKA (reference sequence). Trimming pared 3 bases from V and 4 bases from J, leaving 5 bases between. The CDR3 has 11 amino acids.

This chain joins TRBV19 and TRBJ1-5; 8 positions agree with TRBD1. Germline lookup yields CDR1 LNHDA and CDR2 SQIVND (reference sequence). The CDR3 has 12 amino acids. J was trimmed by 14 bases and V by 2 bases; bases with no gene match: 5. The CDR3 loop is CASSISRTGKHF. CDR3 coding DNA: TGTGCCAGTAGTATAAGTAGGACAGGGAAGCATTTT.

The sample holds a few counts of this clone. This chain links TRBV14 with TRBJ1-1, with 12 bases matching TRBD1. This CDR3 is 13 amino acids long. V trimming: 6 bases; J trimming: 11 bases; junction bases outside the gene matches: 7. Germline V gene data show CDR1 as SGHDN and CDR2 as FVKESK. The DNA of the CDR3 is TGTGCCAGCAGTGGGACAGGGGGCGTCAGGGCTTTCTTT. Translation: CASSGTGGVRAFF.

CDR3 sequence reads: CASSYPGSYEQYF. CDR3 DNA sequence: TGTGCCAGCAGTTACCCAGGGTCCTACGAGCAGTACTTC. The V gene is TRBV6-5, the J gene TRBJ2-7; TRBD1 is a possible D gene (5 bases). Trimming took off 2 bases at V and 1 base at J, with 6 bases between the two ends. Germline V gene sequence: CDR1 MNHEY, CDR2 SVGAGI. This CDR3 has 13 amino acids.

The chain carries TRBV9 and TRBJ2-7, with 9 bases that match TRBD2. Per germline, CDR1 SGDLS and CDR2 YYNGEE. This CDR3 spans 16 amino acids. Unmatched junction bases numbered 13, after V lost 7 bases and J lost 2 bases. CDR3 in amino acids: CASGRGPSGNPYEQYF. CDR3 sequence (DNA): TGTGCCAGCGGCCGAGGACCTAGCGGGAACCCCTACGAGCAGTACTTC.

This chain joins TRBV30 and TRBJ2-5, with 10 bases matching TRBD1. Germline CDR1 and CDR2: GTSNPN and SVGIG (reference sequence). V shed 2 bases and J 5 bases; nucleotides not matched to a gene: 2. The length of the CDR3 is 13 residues. The CDR3 DNA is TGTGCCTGGAGTAGACAGGGGGCTGAGACCCAGTACTTC. Protein sequence: CAWSRQGAETQYF.

This clone has only one observation. The gene calls are TRBV15 and TRBJ2-5; 8 bases fit TRBD2. Trimming took 1 base from V and 0 from J; bases not matched to a gene: 4. The CDR3 spans 16 residues. From germline, CDR1 is LNHNV and CDR2 YYDKDF (reference sequence). The DNA of the CDR3 is TGTGCCACCAGCAGAGCGATAGCGGGGAACCAAGAGACCCAGTACTTC. It translates to CATSRAIAGNQETQYF.

This clone was seen a handful of times. The rearrangement uses TRBV19 and TRBJ1-3, with D unresolved. This CDR3 region has 16 residues. Trimming cost V 5 bases and J 1 base, with 15 bases left between them. The germline CDR1 and CDR2 sequences are LNHDA and SQIVND (reference sequence). The CDR3 nucleotides read TGTGCCAGTAGTTTTAGTACCGGTGCGTCTGGAAACACCATATATTTT. It translates to CASSFSTGASGNTIYF. Variable domain in full (rest from reference TRBV19 and TRBJ1-3): DGGITQSPKYLFRKEGQNVTLSCEQNLNHDAMYWYRQDPGQGLRLIYYSQIVNDFQKGDIAEGYSVSREKKESFPLTVTSAQKNPTAFYLCASSFSTGASGNTIYFGEGSWLTVV.

This clone was counted only a few times. The chain has TRBV28 and TRBJ2-3, with 9 bases fitting TRBD1. Looked up from germline, CDR1 is MDHEN and CDR2 is SYDVKM. This CDR3 contains 13 residues. The trim removed 6 bases at V and 4 bases at J, leaving 2 bases unmatched. For the CDR3, the DNA is TGTGCCAGCAGGGGACAGGGACCAGATACGCAGTATTTT. Its translation is CASRGQGPDTQYF.

The chain has TRBV6-5 and TRBJ1-5; no definite D call. The V end was cut by 0 bases, the J end by 6 bases, with 6 bases between. Germline CDR1 reads MNHEY; CDR2 reads SVGAGI. CDR3 length equals 13 residues. In nucleotides, the CDR3 is TGTGCCAGCAGTTACTCATGGGCTCAGCCCCAGCATTTT. Translated, it gives CASSYSWAQPQHF.

The chain couples TRBV7-9 to TRBJ1-5, with 7 positions matching TRBD1. The CDR3 consists of 15 residues. The J segment lost 2 bases and the V segment lost 5 bases, leaving 6 bases of the junction unmatched. CDR1 SEHNR and CDR2 FQNEAQ come from the germline V gene (reference sequence). CDR3 sequence (DNA): TGTGCCAGCAGCCTCCAGGGGGTACGCAATCAGCCCCAGCATTTT. Its protein product is CASSLQGVRNQPQHF.

The rearrangement joins TRBV9 to TRBJ2-7; D may be TRBD1 (5 bases). Germline lookup yields CDR1 SGDLS and CDR2 YYNGEE. The CDR3 is made up of 15 amino acids. V was shortened by 1 base and J by 3 bases, with 14 bases between the two germline ends. Here the CDR3 reads CASSVSREGIYEQYF. The CDR3 nucleotides are TGTGCCAGCAGCGTATCCAGGGAAGGTATCTACGAGCAGTACTTC.

The chain uses TRBV9 and TRBJ2-2; unclear D gene. Germline CDR1 is SGDLS and CDR2 is YYNGEE. The germline V and J ends were trimmed by 4 bases and 4 bases, with 8 bases remaining between them. The CDR3 has 13 residues. For the CDR3, the DNA is TGTGCCAGCAGCCTCTCCGGCACCGGGGAGCTGTTTTTT. Residues: CASSLSGTGELFF.

The chain links TRBV5-1 to TRBJ2-3; no clear D gene. This CDR3 has 14 amino acids. CDR1 SGHRS and CDR2 YFSETQ come from the germline V gene. The ends were cut back, 4 bases at V and 1 base at J, with 10 bases in the middle. The CDR3 DNA is TGCGCCAGCAGCCTAGAGCAGCGCACAGATACGCAGTATTTT. This gives the protein CASSLEQRTDTQYF.

The J gene is TRBJ2-5, the V gene TRBV19; D perhaps matches TRBD2 (6 bases). CDR1 LNHDA and CDR2 SQIVND come from the germline V gene (reference sequence). CDR3 size: 14 residues. V gave up 6 bases and J gave up 3 bases, with 14 bases separating them. The CDR3 DNA reads as TGTGCCAGTAGCACGGGACTCATTAAAGAGACCCAGTACTTC. Its protein product is CASSTGLIKETQYF.